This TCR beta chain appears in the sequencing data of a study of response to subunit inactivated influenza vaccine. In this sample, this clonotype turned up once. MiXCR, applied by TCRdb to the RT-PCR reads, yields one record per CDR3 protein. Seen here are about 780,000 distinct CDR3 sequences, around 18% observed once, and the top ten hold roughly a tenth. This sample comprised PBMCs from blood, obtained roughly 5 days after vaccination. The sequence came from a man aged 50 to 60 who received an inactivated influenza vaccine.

CDR3 residues: CASRFSRDSQFF. For the CDR3, the DNA is TGTGCCAGCAGATTCAGCCGGGACAGCCAGTTCTTC. The genes are TRBV6-6 and TRBJ2-1, with 7 bases matching TRBD1. Trimming cost V 6 bases and J 13 bases; bases outside gene matches: 9. Germline CDR1 and CDR2: MNHNY and SVGAGI (reference sequence). The CDR3 has 12 residues.